This TCR beta chain is drawn from a study of human T cells and chemical hapten exposure. Study summary: During the roughly 26-week study period, patients had diphenylcyclopropenone applied to the scalp every week. Findings of the study overall: PT1 expanded TCR numbers rose with patch test score. There was no change with DPC sensitization in TCRs above 1 in 1000 frequency.

One entry per CDR3 protein results from TCRdb running MiXCR on the RACE reads. The repertoire holds roughly 150,000 distinct CDR3 sequences, with 25% to 35% as singletons. Time point noted: patch test 3, about 24 weeks after DPC sensitization. Described treatment: therapeutic diphenylcyclopropenone sensitization with weekly scalp DPC. Extraction yielded total RNA from whole blood (unfractionated). With regard to this clonotype: The antigen remains undetermined.

The material sequenced was whole blood, taken in connection with sensitization to the hapten diphenylcyclopropenone (DPC). The TCR originated in a woman aged 18-29 years with alopecia areata. Some clones in this sample may be carry-over from other donors' samples.

The CDR3 DNA reads as TGTGCCAGCAGCTATCCTTTACAGGGTGTTTCCACCGGGGAGCTGTTTTTT. Its protein is CASSYPLQGVSTGELFF. V and J are TRBV9 and TRBJ2-2; D is perhaps TRBD1 (6 bases). CDR1 and CDR2 (germline): SGDLS, YYNGEE. This CDR3 spans 17 amino acids. With 4 bases removed from V and 4 bases from J, the gap between germline ends came to 20 bases.